This is a list of T cell receptor beta chains from one sample in a study of blood T cell repertoires in COVID-19. Profiled with immunoSEQ multiplex PCR; TCRdb holds only in-frame clones, not every one. The sample shows 65,000 to 70,000 clones, approximately 93% of them seen only once. The sample consisted of peripheral blood. These receptors were taken from a man aged 65-85 years with active COVID-19. The CDR3 runs from the conserved cysteine through the conserved F or W. A D gene is named only where the DNA matches it firmly. Some rows have no size entry. The others give once, few or many, or a class for an expanded clone.

v_gene: TRBV4-1
abundance: .
j_gene: TRBJ1-5
d_gene: .
CDR3aa: CASSQDSGVRQPQHF
CDR3nt: TGCGCCAGCAGCCAAGACTCAGGGGTAAGGCAGCCCCAGCATTTT

v_gene: TRBV7-2
abundance: .
j_gene: TRBJ1-2
d_gene: TRBD1
CDR3aa: CASSLEGTGGSWSRYTF
CDR3nt: TGTGCCAGCAGCCTGGAGGGGACAGGGGGCTCTTGGTCTCGCTACACCTTC

v_gene: TRBV6-1
abundance: .
j_gene: TRBJ2-3
d_gene: TRBD2
CDR3aa: CASSDRLAGGTDTQYF
CDR3nt: TGTGCCAGCAGTGATAGATTAGCGGGGGGCACAGATACGCAGTATTTT

v_gene: TRBV7-9
abundance: .
j_gene: TRBJ2-5
d_gene: .
CDR3aa: CASSLAGTGREETQYF
CDR3nt: TGTGCCAGCAGCTTAGCGGGTACAGGGAGGGAAGAGACCCAGTACTTC

v_gene: TRBV6-1
abundance: .
j_gene: TRBJ2-2
d_gene: TRBD1
CDR3aa: CASSDWLGQGNTGELFF
CDR3nt: TGTGCCAGCAGTGATTGGTTGGGACAGGGGAACACCGGGGAGCTGTTTTTT

v_gene: TRBV4-3
abundance: once
j_gene: TRBJ2-5
d_gene: .
CDR3aa: CASPLRRGGETQYF
CDR3nt: TGCGCCAGCCCTCTCAGAAGGGGAGGAGAGACCCAGTACTTC

v_gene: TRBV14
abundance: .
j_gene: TRBJ1-1
d_gene: .
CDR3aa: CASSQGVRLEAFF
CDR3nt: TGTGCCAGCAGCCAAGGAGTTCGACTTGAAGCTTTCTTT

v_gene: TRBV5-1
abundance: .
j_gene: TRBJ2-1
d_gene: .
CDR3aa: CASRGGDNEQFF
CDR3nt: TGCGCCAGCAGAGGGGGGGACAATGAGCAGTTCTTC

v_gene: TRBV28
abundance: .
j_gene: TRBJ2-3
d_gene: .
CDR3aa: CASSLGVRWEANYSTFSTDTQYF
CDR3nt: TGTGCCAGCAGTTTGGGAGTGAGGTGGGAAGCGAATTACTCTACATTTAGCACAGATACGCAGTATTTT

v_gene: TRBV18
abundance: .
j_gene: TRBJ1-6
d_gene: .
CDR3aa: CASSEQESYNSPLHF
CDR3nt: TGTGCCAGCTCAGAGCAGGAATCCTATAATTCACCCCTCCACTTT

v_gene: TRBV11-2
abundance: few
j_gene: TRBJ1-6
d_gene: .
CDR3aa: CASSLEPGLSSPLHF
CDR3nt: TGTGCCAGCAGCTTAGAGCCAGGCTTATCTTCACCCCTCCACTTT

v_gene: TRBV19
abundance: once
j_gene: TRBJ2-5
d_gene: .
CDR3aa: CASSRPDRQETQYF
CDR3nt: TGTGCCAGTAGTAGGCCGGACAGACAAGAGACCCAGTACTTC

v_gene: TRBV28
abundance: .
j_gene: TRBJ1-2
d_gene: .
CDR3aa: CASSSGYGYTF
CDR3nt: TGTGCCAGCAGTTCCGGTTATGGCTACACCTTC

v_gene: TRBV5-6
abundance: .
j_gene: TRBJ2-7
d_gene: .
CDR3aa: CASSSSSVAYEQYF
CDR3nt: TGTGCCAGCAGCTCGAGTAGCGTTGCCTACGAGCAGTACTTC